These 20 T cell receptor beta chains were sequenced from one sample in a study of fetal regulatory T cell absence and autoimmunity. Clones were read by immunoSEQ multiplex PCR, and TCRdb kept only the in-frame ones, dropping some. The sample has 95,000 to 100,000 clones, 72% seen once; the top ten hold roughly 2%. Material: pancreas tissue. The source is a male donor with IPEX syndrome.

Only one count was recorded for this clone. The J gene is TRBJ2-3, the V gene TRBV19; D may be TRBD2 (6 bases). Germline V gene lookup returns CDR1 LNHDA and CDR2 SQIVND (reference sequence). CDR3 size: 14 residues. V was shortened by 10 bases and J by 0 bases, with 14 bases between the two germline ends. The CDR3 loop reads CATLGRTSTDTQYF. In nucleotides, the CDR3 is TGTGCCACCCTAGGGAGGACTAGCACAGATACGCAGTATTTT.

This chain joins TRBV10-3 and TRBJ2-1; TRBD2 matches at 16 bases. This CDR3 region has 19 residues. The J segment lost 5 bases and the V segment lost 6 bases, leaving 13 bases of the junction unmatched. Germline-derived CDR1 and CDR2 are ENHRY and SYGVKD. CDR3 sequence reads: CAISKGLAGGPVEDNEQFF. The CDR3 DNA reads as TGTGCCATCAGCAAGGGACTAGCGGGAGGGCCGGTGGAGGACAATGAGCAGTTCTTC.

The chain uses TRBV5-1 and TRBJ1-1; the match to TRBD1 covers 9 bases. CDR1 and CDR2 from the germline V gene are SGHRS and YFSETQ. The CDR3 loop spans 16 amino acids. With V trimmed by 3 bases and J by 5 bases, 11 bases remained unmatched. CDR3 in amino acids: CASSSRADRGDTEAFF. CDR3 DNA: TGCGCCAGCAGCTCCCGGGCGGACAGGGGTGATACTGAAGCTTTCTTT.

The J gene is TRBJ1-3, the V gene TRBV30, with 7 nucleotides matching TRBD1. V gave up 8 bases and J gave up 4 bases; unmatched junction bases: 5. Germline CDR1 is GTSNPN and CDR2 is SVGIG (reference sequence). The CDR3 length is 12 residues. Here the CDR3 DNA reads TGTGCCGGCAGGGGGAAAGGAAACACCATATATTTT. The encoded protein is CAGRGKGNTIYF.

CDR3 region: CASSSKTSGGAPDTQYF. CDR3 DNA sequence: TGTGCCAGCAGCTCAAAGACTAGCGGGGGGGCCCCAGATACGCAGTATTTT. V and J are TRBV11-2 and TRBJ2-3; TRBD2 aligns across 14 bases. Germline-derived CDR1 and CDR2 are SGHAT and FQNNGV. This CDR3 is built from 17 residues. V trimming: 4 bases; J trimming: 4 bases; junction bases outside the gene matches: 7.

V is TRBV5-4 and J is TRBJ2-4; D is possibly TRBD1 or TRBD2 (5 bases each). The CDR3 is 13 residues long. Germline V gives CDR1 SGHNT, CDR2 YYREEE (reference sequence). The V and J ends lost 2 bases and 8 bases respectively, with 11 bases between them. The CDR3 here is CASSLEGRDIQYF. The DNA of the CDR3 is TGTGCCAGCAGCTTAGAGGGGCGGGACATTCAGTACTTC.

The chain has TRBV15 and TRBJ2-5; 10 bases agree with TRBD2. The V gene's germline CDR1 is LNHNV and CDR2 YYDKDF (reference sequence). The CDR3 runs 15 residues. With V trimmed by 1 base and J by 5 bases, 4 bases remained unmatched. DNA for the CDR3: TGTGCCACCAGCAGAGCCAGCGGGGGGGCCGAGACCCAGTACTTC. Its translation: CATSRASGGAETQYF.

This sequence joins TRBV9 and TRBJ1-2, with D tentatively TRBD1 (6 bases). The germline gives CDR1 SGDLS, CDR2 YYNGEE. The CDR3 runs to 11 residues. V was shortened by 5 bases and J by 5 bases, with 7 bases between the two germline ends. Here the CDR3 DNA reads TGTGCCAGCAGGGGACAATATGGCTACACCTTC. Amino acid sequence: CASRGQYGYTF.

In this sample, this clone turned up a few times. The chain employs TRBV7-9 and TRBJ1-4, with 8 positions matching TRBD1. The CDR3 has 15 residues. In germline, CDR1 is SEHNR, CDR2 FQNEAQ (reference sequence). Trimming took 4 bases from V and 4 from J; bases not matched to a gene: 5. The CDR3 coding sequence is TGTGCCAGCAGCTCCTGGACAGGGATTAATGAAAAACTGTTTTTT. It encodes CASSSWTGINEKLFF.

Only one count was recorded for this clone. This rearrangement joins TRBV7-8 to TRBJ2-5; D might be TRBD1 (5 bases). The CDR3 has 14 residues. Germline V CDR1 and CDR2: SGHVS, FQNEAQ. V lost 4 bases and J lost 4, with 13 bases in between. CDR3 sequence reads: CASSYPTVSETQYF. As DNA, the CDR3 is TGTGCCAGCAGCTACCCGACAGTCTCAGAGACCCAGTACTTC.

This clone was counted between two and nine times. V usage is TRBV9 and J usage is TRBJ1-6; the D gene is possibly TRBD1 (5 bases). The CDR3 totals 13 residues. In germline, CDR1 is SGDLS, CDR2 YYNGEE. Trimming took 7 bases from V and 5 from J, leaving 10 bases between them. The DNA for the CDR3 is TGTGCCAGCTCGGACACCCATAATTCACCCCTCCACTTT. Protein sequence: CASSDTHNSPLHF.

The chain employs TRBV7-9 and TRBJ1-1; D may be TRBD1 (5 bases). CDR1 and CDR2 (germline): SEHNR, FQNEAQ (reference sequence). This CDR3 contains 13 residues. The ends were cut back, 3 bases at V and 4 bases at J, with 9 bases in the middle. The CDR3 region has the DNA TGTGCCAGCAGCTTGACTGGGGCCACTGAAGCTTTCTTT. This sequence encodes CASSLTGATEAFF.

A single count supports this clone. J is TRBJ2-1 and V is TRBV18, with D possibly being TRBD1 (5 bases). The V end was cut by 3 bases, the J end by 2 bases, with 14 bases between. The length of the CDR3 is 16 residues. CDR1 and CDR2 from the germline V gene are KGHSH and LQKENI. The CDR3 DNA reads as TGTGCCAGCTCACCCTTCGGACACTCCACCTACAATGAGCAGTTCTTC. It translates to CASSPFGHSTYNEQFF.

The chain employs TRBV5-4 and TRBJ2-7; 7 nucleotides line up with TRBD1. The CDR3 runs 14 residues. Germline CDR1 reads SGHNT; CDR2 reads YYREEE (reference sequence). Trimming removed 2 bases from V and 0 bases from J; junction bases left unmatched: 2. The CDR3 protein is CASSFRGSSYEQYF. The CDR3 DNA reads TGTGCCAGCAGCTTCAGGGGGAGCTCCTACGAGCAGTACTTC.

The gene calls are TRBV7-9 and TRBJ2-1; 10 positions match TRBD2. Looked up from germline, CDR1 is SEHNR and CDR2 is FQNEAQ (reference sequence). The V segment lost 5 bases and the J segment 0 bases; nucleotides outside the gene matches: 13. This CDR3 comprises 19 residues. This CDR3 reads CASSRRALAGASSYNEQFF. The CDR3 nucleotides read TGTGCCAGCAGCCGTAGGGCGCTAGCGGGGGCCAGCTCCTACAATGAGCAGTTCTTC.

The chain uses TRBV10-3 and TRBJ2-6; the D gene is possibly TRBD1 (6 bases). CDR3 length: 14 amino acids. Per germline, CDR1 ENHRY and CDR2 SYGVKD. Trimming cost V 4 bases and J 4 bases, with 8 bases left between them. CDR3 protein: CAISGTAGANVLTF. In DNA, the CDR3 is TGTGCCATCAGTGGGACAGCCGGGGCCAACGTCCTGACTTTC.

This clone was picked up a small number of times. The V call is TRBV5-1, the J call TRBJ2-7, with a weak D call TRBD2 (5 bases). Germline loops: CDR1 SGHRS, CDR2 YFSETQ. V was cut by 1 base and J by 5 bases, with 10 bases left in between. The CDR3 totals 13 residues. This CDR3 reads CASSLTSAHEQYF. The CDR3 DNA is TGCGCCAGCAGCTTGACTAGTGCCCACGAGCAGTACTTC.

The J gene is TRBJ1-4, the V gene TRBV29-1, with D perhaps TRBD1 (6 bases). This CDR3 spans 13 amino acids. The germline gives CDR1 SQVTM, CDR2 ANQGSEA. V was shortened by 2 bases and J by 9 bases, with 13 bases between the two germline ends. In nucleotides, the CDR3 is TGCAGCGTTGAACGGGGGCCTGGGAAAAAACTGTTTTTT. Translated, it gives CSVERGPGKKLFF. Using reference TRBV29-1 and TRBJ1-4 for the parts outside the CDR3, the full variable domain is SAVISQKPSRDICQRGTSLTIQCQVDSQVTMMFWYRQQPGQSLTLIATANQGSEATYESGFVIDKFPISRPNLTFSTLTVSNMSPEDSSIYLCSVERGPGKKLFFGSGTQLSVL.

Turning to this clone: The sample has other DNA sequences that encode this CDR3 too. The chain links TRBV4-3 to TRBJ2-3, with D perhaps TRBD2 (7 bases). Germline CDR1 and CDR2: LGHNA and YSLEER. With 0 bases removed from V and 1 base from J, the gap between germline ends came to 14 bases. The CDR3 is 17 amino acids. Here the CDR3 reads CASSQDGRGARTDTQYF. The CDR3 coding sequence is TGCGCCAGCAGCCAAGATGGACGGGGGGCCCGCACAGATACGCAGTATTTT.

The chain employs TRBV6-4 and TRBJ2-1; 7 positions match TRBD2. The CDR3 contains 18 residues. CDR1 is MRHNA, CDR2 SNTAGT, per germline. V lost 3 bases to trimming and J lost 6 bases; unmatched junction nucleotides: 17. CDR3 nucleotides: TGTGCCAGCAGTGAGAGGCCCCGGCGGGAGAGGCTTTCCAATGAGCAGTTCTTC. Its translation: CASSERPRRERLSNEQFF.